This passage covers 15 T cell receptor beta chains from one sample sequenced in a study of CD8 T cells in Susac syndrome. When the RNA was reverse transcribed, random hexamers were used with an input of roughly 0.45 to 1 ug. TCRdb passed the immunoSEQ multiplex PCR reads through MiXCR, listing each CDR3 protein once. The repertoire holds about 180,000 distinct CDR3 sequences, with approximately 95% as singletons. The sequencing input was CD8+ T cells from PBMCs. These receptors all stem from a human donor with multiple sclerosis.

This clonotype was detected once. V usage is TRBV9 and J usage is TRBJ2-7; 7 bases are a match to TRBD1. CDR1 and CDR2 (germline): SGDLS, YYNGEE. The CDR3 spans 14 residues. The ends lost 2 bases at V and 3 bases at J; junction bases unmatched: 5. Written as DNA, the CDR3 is TGTGCCAGCAGCGTGGGGGACAGCAACTACGAGCAGTACTTC. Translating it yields CASSVGDSNYEQYF. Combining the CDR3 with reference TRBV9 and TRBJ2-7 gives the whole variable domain DSGVTQTPKHLITATGQRVTLRCSPRSGDLSVYWYQQSLDQGLQFLIQYYNGEERAKGNILERFSAQQFPDLHSELNLSSLELGDSALYFCASSVGDSNYEQYFGPGTRLTVT.

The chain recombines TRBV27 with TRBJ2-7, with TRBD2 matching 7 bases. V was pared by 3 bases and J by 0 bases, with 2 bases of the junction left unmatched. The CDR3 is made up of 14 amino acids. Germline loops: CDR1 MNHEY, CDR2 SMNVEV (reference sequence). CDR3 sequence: CASSLGGYSYEQYF. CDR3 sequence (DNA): TGTGCCAGCAGTTTGGGGGGGTACTCCTACGAGCAGTACTTC.

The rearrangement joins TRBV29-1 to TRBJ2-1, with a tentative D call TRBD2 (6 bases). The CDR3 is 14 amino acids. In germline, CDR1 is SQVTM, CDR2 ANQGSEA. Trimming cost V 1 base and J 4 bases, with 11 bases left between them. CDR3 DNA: TGCAGCGTTGAAGGCAGCGGGCGATACAATGAGCAGTTCTTC. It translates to CSVEGSGRYNEQFF.

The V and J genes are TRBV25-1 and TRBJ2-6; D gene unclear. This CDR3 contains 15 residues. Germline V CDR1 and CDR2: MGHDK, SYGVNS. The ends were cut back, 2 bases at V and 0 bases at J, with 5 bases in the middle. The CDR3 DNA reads TGTGCCAGCAGTGAAATATACTCTGGGGCCAACGTCCTGACTTTC. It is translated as CASSEIYSGANVLTF. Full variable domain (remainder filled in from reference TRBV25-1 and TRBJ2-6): EADIYQTPRYLVIGTGKKITLECSQTMGHDKMYWYQQDPGMELHLIHYSYGVNSTEKGDLSSESTVSRIRTEHFPLTLESARPSHTSQYLCASSEIYSGANVLTFGAGSRLTVL.

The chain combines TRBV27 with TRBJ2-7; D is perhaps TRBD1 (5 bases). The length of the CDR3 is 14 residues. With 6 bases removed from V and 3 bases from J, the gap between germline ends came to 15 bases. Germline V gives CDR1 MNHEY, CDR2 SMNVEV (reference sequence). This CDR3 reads CASRSLNRLYEQYF. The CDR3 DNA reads TGTGCCAGCAGAAGCTTGAACAGGCTCTACGAGCAGTACTTC.

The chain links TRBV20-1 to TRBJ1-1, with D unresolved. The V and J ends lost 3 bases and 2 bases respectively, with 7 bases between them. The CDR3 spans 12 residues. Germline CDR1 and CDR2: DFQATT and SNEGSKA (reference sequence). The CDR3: CSARFINTEAFF. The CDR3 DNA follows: TGCAGTGCTAGGTTTATTAACACTGAAGCTTTCTTT.

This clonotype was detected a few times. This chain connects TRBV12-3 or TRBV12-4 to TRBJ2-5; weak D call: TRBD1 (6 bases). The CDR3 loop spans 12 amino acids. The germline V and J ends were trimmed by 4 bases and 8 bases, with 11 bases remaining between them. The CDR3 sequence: CASSSTRGTQYF. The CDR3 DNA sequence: TGTGCCAGCAGTTCAACCAGGGGTACCCAGTACTTC.

CDR3 coding DNA: TGTGCCAGTAGTATCGACAGGGCTGGGGCCAACGTCCTGACTTTC. This sequence encodes CASSIDRAGANVLTF. J is TRBJ2-6 and V is TRBV19; 7 bases line up with TRBD1. Germline V gives CDR1 LNHDA, CDR2 SQIVND (reference sequence). After removal of 3 bases from V and 2 bases from J, the junction contained 1 base not matched to a gene. The CDR3 is 15 amino acids. Looking up the rest from reference TRBV19 and TRBJ2-6 gives the full variable domain: DGGITQSPKYLFRKEGQNVTLSCEQNLNHDAMYWYRQDPGQGLRLIYYSQIVNDFQKGDIAEGYSVSREKKESFPLTVTSAQKNPTAFYLCASSIDRAGANVLTFGAGSRLTVL.

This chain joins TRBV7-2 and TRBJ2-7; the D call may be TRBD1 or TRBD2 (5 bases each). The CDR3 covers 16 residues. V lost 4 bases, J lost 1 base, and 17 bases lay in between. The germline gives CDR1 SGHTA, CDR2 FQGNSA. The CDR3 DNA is TGTGCCAGCAGCTCGGGGCAGACCTCGTGGTCCTACGAGCAGTACTTC. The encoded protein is CASSSGQTSWSYEQYF.

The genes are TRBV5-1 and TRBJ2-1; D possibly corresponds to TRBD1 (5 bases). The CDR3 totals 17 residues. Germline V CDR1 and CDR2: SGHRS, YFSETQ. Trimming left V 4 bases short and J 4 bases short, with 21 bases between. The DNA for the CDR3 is TGCGCCAGCAGCCCAGACAGCCTCTTACTCCTATACAATGAGCAGTTCTTC. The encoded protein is CASSPDSLLLLYNEQFF.

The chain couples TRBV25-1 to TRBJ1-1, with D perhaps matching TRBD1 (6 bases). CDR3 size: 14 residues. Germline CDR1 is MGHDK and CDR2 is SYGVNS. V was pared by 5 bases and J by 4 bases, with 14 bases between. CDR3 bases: TGTGCCAGCAGTATAAACCACAGGGCCACTGAAGCTTTCTTT. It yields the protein CASSINHRATEAFF.

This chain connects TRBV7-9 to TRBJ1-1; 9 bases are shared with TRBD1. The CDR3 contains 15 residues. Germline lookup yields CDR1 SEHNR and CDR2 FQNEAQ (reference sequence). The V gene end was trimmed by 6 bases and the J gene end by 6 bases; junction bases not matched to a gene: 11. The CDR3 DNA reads TGTGCCAGCAGTTCCCGGGACAGGGTTTCGTCTGAAGCTTTCTTT. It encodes CASSSRDRVSSEAFF.

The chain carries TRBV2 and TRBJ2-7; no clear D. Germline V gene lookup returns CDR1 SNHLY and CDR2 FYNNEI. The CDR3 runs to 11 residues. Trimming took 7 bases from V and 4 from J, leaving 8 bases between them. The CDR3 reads CASTWLYEQYF. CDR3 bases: TGTGCCAGCACCTGGCTTTACGAGCAGTACTTC.

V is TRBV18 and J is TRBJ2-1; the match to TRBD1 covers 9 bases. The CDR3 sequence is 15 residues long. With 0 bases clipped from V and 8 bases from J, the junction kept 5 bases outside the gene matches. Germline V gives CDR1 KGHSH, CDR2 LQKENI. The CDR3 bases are TGTGCCAGCTCACCACCGGGACAGGGAATTCATGAGCAGTTCTTC. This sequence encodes CASSPPGQGIHEQFF.

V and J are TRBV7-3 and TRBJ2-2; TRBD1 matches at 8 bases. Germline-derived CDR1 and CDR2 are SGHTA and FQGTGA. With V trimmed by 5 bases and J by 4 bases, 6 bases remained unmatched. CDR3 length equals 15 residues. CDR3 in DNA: TGTGCCAGCAGCAACTGGACAGGGCCCACCGGGGAGCTGTTTTTT. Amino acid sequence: CASSNWTGPTGELFF.